This T cell receptor (beta chain) is from a study of regulatory T cells in long-lasting Graves disease. For TCR beta, libraries came from iRepertoire HTBI primers and Arm-PCR of CDR3 regions. In the study's own analysis: Analysis of the samples identified 50 to 70 TRBV and around 13 TRBJ segments. MiXCR was run by TCRdb on the multiplex PCR reads, yielding one entry per CDR3 protein. These V and J calls are TCRdb output, not the study's own analysis. The sample contains approximately 350,000 distinct CDR3 sequences, 15% to 20% of which appear only once. CDR1 KGHSH and CDR2 LQKENI come from the germline V gene. This CDR3 region has 15 residues. V lost 4 bases and J 3 bases, leaving 15 bases between the germline ends. This clonotype was seen at least ten times. Time point specified: newly diagnosed GD, antithyroid drugs for less than 3 months. Extracted RNA from PBMCs served as the source of the TCR library.

The sample also formed part of further work on T cells in Graves' hyperthyroidism and ophthalmopathy. From that second work: The primer set for the first-round RT-PCR of the TCR CDR3 was HTBI.

The chain carries TRBV18 and TRBJ1-2; tentatively, D is TRBD1 (5 bases). Sample: peripheral blood mononuclear cells (PBMCs), taken at new diagnosis, from a patient treated with antithyroid drugs. The clonotype was recovered from a woman younger than 30 with Graves disease. As DNA, the CDR3 is TGTGCCAGCTCACGACAGCCCGGTGGTTACTATGGCTACACCTTC. Its protein is CASSRQPGGYYGYTF.